Listed here is a single TCR beta chain. Its antigen is unidentified. Naive CD8 cells lacked CD45RO and underwent positive selection for CCR7, leaving out terminally differentiated effector memory CD45RA+ cells. Profiled with immunoSEQ multiplex PCR; TCRdb holds only in-frame clones, not every one. The sample has some 2.1 million clones, 85% to 95% seen once; the top ten hold under 2%. The CDR3 spans 16 residues. Germline CDR1 and CDR2: SEHNR and FQNEAQ (reference sequence). V gave up 5 bases and J gave up 3 bases, with 17 bases separating them. The data derive from a study of shared clonotypes between healthy human individuals. Study-level points and caveats: The naive CD4 repertoires of several donors were compared, and approximately 5% of clonotypes were shared.

Sequenced input: naive CD8+ T cells from PBMCs. The sequence was collected from a man between 18 and 29 years old in good health. Some clones in this sample may be carry-over from other donors' samples. The V call is TRBV7-9, the J call TRBJ2-1, with D maybe TRBD2 (6 bases). The DNA of the CDR3 is TGTGCCAGCAGCACAACTCGGAGGGAGAACTACAATGAGCAGTTCTTC. Encoded protein: CASSTTRRENYNEQFF.